This T cell receptor beta chain is drawn from a study of response to subunit inactivated influenza vaccine. The sample holds a few counts of this clonotype. Its cognate antigen is unknown. The V gene's germline CDR1 is LGHNT and CDR2 FRNRAP. V lost 2 bases to trimming and J lost 7 bases, with 21 bases between them. This CDR3 comprises 17 residues. The study's findings and limits: The authors suggested that few new T cells are recruited per seasonal influenza vaccination.

Via MiXCR, TCRdb re-called the RT-PCR reads, giving one row per CDR3 protein. The table has roughly 630,000 distinct CDR3 sequences, roughly 15% seen once; the top ten hold 7.6%. This TCR came from a man aged 45-65 years who received an inactivated influenza vaccine. The specimen was PBMCs from blood, collected approximately 15 days before vaccination. J is TRBJ2-1 and V is TRBV12-5; D might be TRBD2 (6 bases). CDR3 protein: CASGLSSGVRNTNEQFF. For the CDR3, the DNA is TGTGCTAGTGGTTTGTCATCGGGAGTCCGTAACACGAATGAGCAGTTCTTC. The full variable domain, in which reference TRBV12-5 and TRBJ2-1 provide the parts outside the CDR3, is DARVTQTPRHKVTEMGQEVTMRCQPILGHNTVFWYRQTMMQGLELLAYFRNRAPLDDSGMPKDRFSAEMPDATLATLKIQPSEPRDSAVYFCASGLSSGVRNTNEQFFGPGTRLTVL.